What follows describes a single T cell receptor (beta chain). The antigen remains unidentified. Assay: immunoSEQ multiplex PCR; the TCRdb copy retains only in-frame clones and omits some. This table has tens of thousands of clones, 55% to 80% appearing once. This sample was included in a study of vaccination effects on CD4 cells after COVID-19. At the level of the study: Two-dose BNT162b2 or mRNA-1273 vaccination was given to participants. Study findings and constraints: Cross-reaction with common cold coronaviruses was seen in only 1 of 255 vaccine-induced clones from healthy vaccinees. Late post-vaccination, clones induced by infection and those induced by vaccine underwent marked clonal contraction.

It was after more than nine days of culture that CD4+ T cells were isolated. Nobody among the vaccine recipients had prior SARS-CoV-2 infection (nucleocapsid antibodies were negative). This CDR3 is 14 amino acids long. Trimming cost V 0 bases and J 9 bases, with 15 bases left between them. CDR1 is SGHRS and CDR2 is YFSETQ in the germline V gene. The J gene is TRBJ1-1, the V gene TRBV5-1; D not resolved. The sample was CD4+ T cells from PBMCs cultured without peptide, taken before COVID-19 vaccination. This sequence originates from a human donor who received a COVID-19 vaccine. The DNA for the CDR3 is TGCGCCAGCAGCTTGGCCACGACGGAAGATAAAGCTTTCTTT. The encoded protein is CASSLATTEDKAFF.